This entry lists 30 T cell receptor beta chains sequenced from one sample in a study of blood T cells in healthy people across ages. Together with a sample-barcoded 5' primer, a J-beta primer mix was included in a second PCR lasting about 7 to 12 cycles. TCRdb re-called the 5' RACE reads through MiXCR, storing one row per CDR3 protein. There are about 630,000 distinct CDR3 sequences in the sample; over 20% occur only once, and more than 3% lies in the top ten. The sample taken for sequencing was blood. All receptors come from a man between 65 and 79 years old in good health.

This clonotype was recorded many times. The chain is built from TRBV5-1 and TRBJ1-1, with unresolved D. Germline CDR1 SGHRS, CDR2 YFSETQ. Trimming pared 1 base from V and 5 bases from J, leaving 12 bases between. This CDR3 has 14 amino acids. CDR3 sequence: CASSLHSLSTEAFF. The CDR3 DNA follows: TGCGCCAGCAGCTTGCATTCGCTTTCGACTGAAGCTTTCTTT.

This clonotype was observed a handful of times. The chain uses TRBV10-3 and TRBJ2-5, with D possibly being TRBD2 (5 bases). CDR3 length equals 13 residues. CDR1 and CDR2 (germline): ENHRY, SYGVKD. Trimming left V 4 bases short and J 1 base short, with 7 bases between. CDR3 bases: TGTGCCATCAGTGCTAGCAGCCAAGAGACCCAGTACTTC. Translated: CAISASSQETQYF.

Notes on this clonotype: Germline and junction disagree at one end, which may indicate a read error. The J gene is TRBJ2-7, the V gene TRBV6-2 or TRBV6-3, with TRBD1 as a possible D gene (6 bases). CDR1 is MNHEY, CDR2 SVGEGT, per germline. The CDR3 is 12 residues long. In DNA form, the CDR3 reads TGTGCCAGCAGCCCACAGGGAGAGGAGCAGTACTTT. It yields the protein CASSPQGEEQYF.

This clonotype was counted between two and nine times. The rearrangement links TRBV5-6 to TRBJ2-1; D is possibly TRBD2 (5 bases). CDR1 SGHDT and CDR2 YYEEEE come from the germline V gene. CDR3 length: 17 residues. With 0 bases removed from V and 2 bases from J, the gap between germline ends came to 15 bases. CDR3 sequence (DNA): TGTGCCAGCAGCTTGGTTCGGTTCCGGGGAACCTACAATGAGCAGTTCTTC. Translated: CASSLVRFRGTYNEQFF.

The chain combines TRBV10-3 with TRBJ2-3, with D tentatively TRBD2 (6 bases). The CDR3 runs 16 residues. V shed 0 bases and J shed 3 bases, with 13 bases lying between them. CDR1 and CDR2 (germline): ENHRY, SYGVKD. CDR3 coding DNA: TGTGCCATCAGTGAGTCTGGAGGGGTTGGGACAGATACGCAGTATTTT. It encodes CAISESGGVGTDTQYF.

This clonotype was seen only a few times. The CDR3 here is CASSQVSGSYEQYF. CDR3 bases: TGCGCCAGCAGCCAAGTTAGCGGCTCCTACGAGCAGTACTTC. The chain carries TRBV4-1 and TRBJ2-7; the D gene is possibly TRBD2 (6 bases). The CDR3 sequence is 14 residues long. Trimming took off 1 base at V and 0 bases at J, with 7 bases between the two ends. CDR1 is MGHRA, CDR2 YSYEKL, per germline.

The sample holds one count of this clonotype. At one end, the junction sequence differs from germline, possibly due to a read error. V is TRBV7-9 and J is TRBJ2-3; the D gene is possibly TRBD1 (5 bases). The germline gives CDR1 SEHNR, CDR2 FQNEAQ (reference sequence). The CDR3 is 15 residues long. The CDR3 region is CASSWGQVSTDTHYF. CDR3 in DNA: TGTGCCAGCAGTTGGGGCCAGGTTAGCACAGATACGCACTATTTT.

J is TRBJ2-7 and V is TRBV21-1. TRBV21-1 is shown as a pseudogene. This CDR3 spans 16 amino acids. The CDR3 DNA reads TGTGCCAGCAGCGAAACCTGCCTTAGAGTCTCCTACGAGCTGTACTTC. It translates to CASSETCLRVSYELYF.

The chain employs TRBV3-1 and TRBJ2-1, with D tentatively TRBD1 or TRBD2 (5 bases each). Germline-derived CDR1 and CDR2 are LGHDT and YNNKEL (reference sequence). Deletions cut 4 bases from V and 0 bases from J, with 13 bases between. There are 16 residues in the CDR3. CDR3 amino acids: CASSRGSLSSYNEQFF. The CDR3 region has the DNA TGTGCCAGCAGCCGGGGGTCGTTGAGCTCCTACAATGAGCAGTTCTTC.

The chain has TRBV29-1 and TRBJ2-4; D unresolved. V was shortened by 5 bases and J by 7 bases, with 12 bases between the two germline ends. This CDR3 is built from 12 residues. Germline assignment: CDR1 SQVTM and CDR2 ANQGSEA. CDR3 loop: CSVYGPLNIQYF. The CDR3, as DNA: TGCAGCGTTTATGGACCGCTGAACATTCAGTACTTC.

The chain has TRBV25-1 and TRBJ1-2, with D possibly matching TRBD1 (5 bases). The V gene's germline CDR1 is MGHDK and CDR2 SYGVNS. The CDR3 contains 17 residues. Trimming removed 0 bases at V and 4 bases at J, with 18 bases between. This CDR3 reads CASSEYFSGFDPYGYTF. Written as DNA, the CDR3 is TGTGCCAGCAGTGAATATTTTTCAGGGTTTGATCCCTATGGCTACACCTTC.

The CDR3 spells CASRSTDRVDMQTQYF. CDR3 sequence (DNA): TGTGCCAGCAGATCTACGGACAGGGTGGATATGCAGACCCAGTACTTC. This sequence joins TRBV28 and TRBJ2-5; 8 bases match TRBD1. This CDR3 has 16 amino acids. Germline values: CDR1 MDHEN, CDR2 SYDVKM. V lost 6 bases and J lost 6; bases outside the gene matches: 15.

This clonotype has more than one count but fewer than ten. The V gene is TRBV7-9, the J gene TRBJ2-7; 7 bases map to TRBD1. CDR1 is SEHNR, CDR2 FQNEAQ, per germline (reference sequence). V lost 4 bases and J lost 3; bases outside the gene matches: 9. This CDR3 comprises 15 residues. The CDR3 nucleotides are TGTGCCAGCAGCTGGGACCTAGGGACAGTCTACGAGCAGTACTTC. Translation: CASSWDLGTVYEQYF. Full variable domain (rest looked up from reference TRBV7-9 and TRBJ2-7): DTGVSQNPRHKITKRGQNVTFRCDPISEHNRLYWYRQTLGQGPEFLTYFQNEAQLEKSRLLSDRFSAERPKGSFSTLEIQRTEQGDSAMYLCASSWDLGTVYEQYFGPGTRLTVT.

This clonotype turned up a few times. The chain employs TRBV10-3 and TRBJ2-5, with TRBD2 matching 8 bases. The better agreement between TRBJ2-1 and the DNA end casts doubt on the J call. Per the germline V gene, CDR1 is ENHRY and CDR2 is SYGVKD. CDR3 length: 15 amino acids. The CDR3 DNA sequence: TGTGCCATCACAGTGGGGGTTCAGCGGGAGAATGAGCAGTTCTTC. It specifies CAITVGVQRENEQFF.

Worth noting for this clonotype: A read error may explain this, as a much larger clone is one base away. The chain has TRBV7-2 and TRBJ1-4; weak D call: TRBD1 (6 bases). The length of the CDR3 is 15 residues. Trimming stripped 5 bases from V and 13 bases from J, with 23 bases between. CDR1 and CDR2 (germline): SGHTA, FQGNSA. CDR3 loop: CASSPTWTEKGILFF. As DNA, the CDR3 is TGTGCCAGCAGCCCGACGTGGACAGAGAAAGGAATACTGTTTTTT.

The chain employs TRBV6-2 or TRBV6-3 and TRBJ2-1, with D perhaps TRBD1 or TRBD2 (6 bases each). Germline CDR1 and CDR2: MNHEY and SVGEGT. With 7 bases removed from V and 2 bases from J, the gap between germline ends came to 12 bases. CDR3 length equals 14 residues. The CDR3 sequence: CASMEGGTYNEQFF. The CDR3 DNA follows: TGTGCCAGCATGGAGGGGGGAACCTACAATGAGCAGTTCTTC.

This chain joins TRBV7-2 and TRBJ1-2; a possible D gene is TRBD1 (6 bases). Germline V CDR1 and CDR2: SGHTA, FQGNSA. CDR3 size: 12 residues. Trimming removed 5 bases from V and 5 bases from J, with 9 bases in between. The DNA of the CDR3 is TGTGCCAGCAGCGGGACAATATATGGCTACACCTTC. Translation: CASSGTIYGYTF. Variable domain in full (rest from reference TRBV7-2 and TRBJ1-2): GAGVSQSPSNKVTEKGKDVELRCDPISGHTALYWYRQSLGQGLEFLIYFQGNSAPDKSGLPSDRFSAERTGGSVSTLTIQRTQQEDSAVYLCASSGTIYGYTFGSGTRLTVV.

This clonotype has only a few counts. V and J are TRBV6-6 and TRBJ1-5; tentative D call: TRBD1 (6 bases). V lost 6 bases and J 0 bases, leaving 15 bases between the germline ends. Germline V gives CDR1 MNHNY, CDR2 SVGAGI (reference sequence). CDR3 length: 16 amino acids. In nucleotides, the CDR3 is TGTGCCAGCAGGGTAACGACAGGAAATAGCAATCAGCCCCAGCATTTT. It specifies CASRVTTGNSNQPQHF.

The genes are TRBV6-2 or TRBV6-3 and TRBJ2-5, with TRBD1 identical over 7 bases. This CDR3 contains 14 residues. Germline V gene lookup returns CDR1 MNHEY and CDR2 SVGEGT. V shed 0 bases and J 5 bases; nucleotides not matched to a gene: 3. The DNA of the CDR3 is TGTGCCAGCAGTTACTCGACAGGGCAGGAGACCCAGTACTTC. Its translation is CASSYSTGQETQYF.

This clonotype was observed a single time. This rearrangement joins TRBV6-4 to TRBJ2-1; tentatively, D is TRBD1 (6 bases). From germline, CDR1 is MRHNA and CDR2 SNTAGT. Between the trimmed V and J ends, which lost 10 bases and 4 bases, there was a span of 20 bases. This CDR3 contains 15 residues. The CDR3 bases are TGTGCCATCACCGGGACAAAGGACTGGTACAATGAGCAGTTCTTC. It specifies CAITGTKDWYNEQFF.

This chain links TRBV20-1 with TRBJ2-2; D ambiguous. The CDR3 sequence is 12 residues long. Trimming stripped 0 bases from V and 6 bases from J, with 5 bases between. CDR1 and CDR2 from the germline V gene are DFQATT and SNEGSKA (reference sequence). The CDR3, as DNA: TGCAGTGCTAGAGATTTGGCCGGGGAGCTGTTTTTT. It encodes CSARDLAGELFF.

This clonotype appeared a few times. The V call is TRBV28, the J call TRBJ2-5, with D possibly being TRBD1 (5 bases). Germline lookup yields CDR1 MDHEN and CDR2 SYDVKM. V was trimmed by 6 bases and J by 3 bases, leaving 17 bases between them. The CDR3 runs to 15 residues. CDR3 region: CASRHWGGDEETQYF. The CDR3 coding sequence is TGTGCCAGCAGGCACTGGGGCGGAGACGAAGAGACCCAGTACTTC.

This clonotype was observed a few times. The chain couples TRBV19 to TRBJ2-1, with D unclear. The CDR3 spans 11 residues. Germline CDR1 reads LNHDA; CDR2 reads SQIVND (reference sequence). The V end was cut by 7 bases, the J end by 8 bases, with 9 bases between. CDR3 nucleotide sequence: TGTGCCAGTACCAATGGCTATGAGCAGTTCTTC. Amino acid sequence: CASTNGYEQFF.

The V gene is TRBV3-1, the J gene TRBJ2-7; 10 bases are shared with TRBD2. The J call is in doubt because the DNA end fits TRBJ2-1 better. The CDR3 covers 15 residues. Germline CDR1 is LGHDT and CDR2 is YNNKEL (reference sequence). This chain's CDR3 is CASSQDFASGSMQFF. The CDR3 DNA reads TGTGCCAGCAGCCAAGATTTTGCTAGCGGGAGCATGCAGTTCTTC.

Only a few counts were recorded for this clonotype. The chain employs TRBV10-3 and TRBJ2-7; D gene uncertain. CDR3 length: 11 residues. V gave up 6 bases and J gave up 2 bases, with 5 bases separating them. Germline V lookup: CDR1 ENHRY, CDR2 SYGVKD. Here the CDR3 reads CAIRQTYEQYF. For the CDR3, the DNA is TGTGCCATCAGGCAAACCTACGAGCAGTACTTC.

As to this clonotype: An end of the junction does not agree with germline; a read error may underlie this. V is TRBV3-1 and J is TRBJ2-5, with 13 bases identical to TRBD2. Per the germline V gene, CDR1 is LGHDT and CDR2 is YNNKEL (reference sequence). The CDR3 is made up of 15 amino acids. In DNA, the CDR3 is TGTGTCAGCAGCTTTGGGACTAGCGGGAAAGAGACCCAGTACTTC. Its translation: CVSSFGTSGKETQYF.

The chain combines TRBV27 with TRBJ2-1; D possibly corresponds to TRBD1 (5 bases). Trimming left V 5 bases short and J 8 bases short, with 10 bases between. This CDR3 has 12 amino acids. Germline V lookup: CDR1 MNHEY, CDR2 SMNVEV (reference sequence). The CDR3 is CASSLDRYEQFF. CDR3 in DNA: TGTGCCAGCAGTCTCGACAGATATGAGCAGTTCTTC.

Concerning this clonotype: The CDR3 ends on some other residue instead of the conserved phenylalanine or tryptophan, so this is likely a read error. V and J are TRBV5-1 and TRBJ2-3, with 7 nucleotides matching TRBD2. The CDR3 spans 15 residues. With 3 bases clipped from V and 1 base from J, the junction kept 5 bases outside the gene matches. Germline lookup yields CDR1 SGHRS and CDR2 YFSETQ. The CDR3 DNA follows: TGCGCCAGCAGCTGGGCGGGAGTCGGCACAGATACGCAGTATCTT. Residues: CASSWAGVGTDTQYL.

V gene TRBV10-3 combines with J gene TRBJ2-3; a weak D match, TRBD2 (6 bases). With 6 bases removed from V and 0 bases from J, the gap between germline ends came to 13 bases. CDR3 length: 15 amino acids. Germline CDR1 reads ENHRY; CDR2 reads SYGVKD. CDR3 sequence reads: CAIRKGTESTDTQYF. CDR3 DNA: TGTGCCATCAGGAAGGGGACTGAGAGCACAGATACGCAGTATTTT.

This clonotype was detected a few times. The rearrangement joins TRBV28 to TRBJ2-7; the D gene is possibly TRBD2 (6 bases). The V and J ends lost 3 bases and 2 bases respectively, with 14 bases between them. This CDR3 is built from 15 residues. Germline V lookup: CDR1 MDHEN, CDR2 SYDVKM. CDR3 in amino acids: CASSFGGADAYEQYF. The CDR3 region has the DNA TGTGCCAGCAGTTTCGGCGGGGCGGACGCCTACGAGCAGTACTTC.